The present T cell receptor beta chain was sequenced within a study of CD8 T cells in Susac syndrome. Findings of the study overall: Clonal expansion was present among Susac CD8+ cells. This expansion reached its peak in TEMRA cells and in active patients.

V lost 2 bases and J 8 bases, leaving 10 bases between the germline ends. The germline CDR1 and CDR2 sequences are SGHDT and YYEEEE. This CDR3 spans 12 amino acids. Concerning this clonotype itself: The antigen is undetermined.

After extraction with the RNeasy kit, roughly 0.5 to 1 ug of the RNA was reverse transcribed using random hexamers. immunoSEQ multiplex PCR amplified TCR beta CDR3 across 54 Vbeta, 13 Jbeta. MiXCR, applied by TCRdb to the immunoSEQ multiplex PCR reads, yields one record per CDR3 protein. The data contain roughly 150,000 distinct CDR3 sequences, 85% to 95% of them seen just once; the ten biggest clones take up 0.18%. The receptor was isolated from a human donor with Susac syndrome. This chain connects TRBV5-6 to TRBJ1-2; D unclear. What was sequenced was CD8+ T cells from PBMCs. The CDR3 DNA reads TGTGCCAGCAGCTTCGGCCCTCGGGGCTACACCTTC. Protein sequence: CASSFGPRGYTF. Based on the CDR3 plus reference TRBV5-6 and TRBJ1-2, the full variable domain is DAGVTQSPTHLIKTRGQQVTLRCSPKSGHDTVSWYQQALGQGPQFIFQYYEEEERQRGNFPDRFSGHQFPNYSSELNVNALLLGDSALYLCASSFGPRGYTFGSGTRLTVV.